This T cell receptor (beta chain) was sequenced during a study of monozygotic twins with inflammatory bowel disease. After re-calling the 5' RACE reads, TCRdb lists one entry per CDR3 protein, DNA absent. The listing contains fewer than 550,000 distinct CDR3 sequences. The length of the CDR3 is 15 residues. The germline V gene encodes CDR1 SGHRS and CDR2 YFSETQ. Whole-study results and caveats: T cell subtypes that differed could not be told apart.

As for this clonotype: Its antigen is currently unknown.

Sequenced material: blood. The receptor comes from a human donor with ulcerative colitis or Crohn's disease, or a healthy co-twin of an affected twin (not recorded which). This chain links TRBV5-1 with TRBJ1-5; TCRdb picks TRBD1, but there is no DNA to check that call. The chain's CDR3 is CASSLGRGDDQPQHF.